Below, 23 T cell receptor beta chains from the same sample are listed, as sequenced in a study of blood T cell repertoires in COVID-19. Some clones are missing from TCRdb's copy, which holds only in-frame ones; the method was immunoSEQ multiplex PCR. The sample includes roughly 260,000 clones, roughly 84% of them seen just once. Sample: peripheral blood. The source is a young woman with acute or convalescent COVID-19.

The sample holds a few counts of this clone. Different DNA sequences within this sample yield the same CDR3. This chain connects TRBV4-3 to TRBJ2-7; the match to TRBD2 covers 10 bases. CDR1 LGHNA and CDR2 YSLEER come from the germline V gene. The V and J ends lost 4 bases and 4 bases, in that order; junction bases with no gene match: 1. The CDR3 is 13 amino acids. CDR3 nucleotide sequence: TGCGCCAGCAGCCGGACTAGCGGTTACGAGCAGTACTTC. Residues: CASSRTSGYEQYF.

The chain employs TRBV10-1 and TRBJ2-1; 8 nucleotides align to TRBD2. Germline V gene sequence: CDR1 WNHNN, CDR2 SYGVQD (reference sequence). J lost 9 bases, V lost 10 bases, and 17 bases had no gene match. The CDR3 runs to 15 residues. The CDR3: CAKKPGRESAIEQFF. CDR3 nucleotides: TGCGCCAAAAAGCCCGGGAGGGAGTCAGCGATTGAGCAGTTCTTC.

This clone appeared a few times. V usage is TRBV25-1 and J usage is TRBJ2-5; TRBD2 is a possible D gene (5 bases). Germline V gives CDR1 MGHDK, CDR2 SYGVNS. V was pared by 3 bases and J by 5 bases, with 13 bases between. This CDR3 spans 14 amino acids. DNA for the CDR3: TGTGCCAGCAGTGATTCTAGCCGGCACGAGACCCAGTACTTC. The encoded protein is CASSDSSRHETQYF.

This clone came up a few times. The rearrangement joins TRBV7-9 to TRBJ1-1; TRBD1 is a possible D gene (5 bases). The V end lost 6 bases, the J end lost 6 bases, and 17 bases lay between the germline ends. CDR3 length: 14 residues. CDR1 and CDR2 (germline): SEHNR, FQNEAQ (reference sequence). The chain's CDR3 is CASSLLGPRPEAFF. DNA of the CDR3: TGTGCCAGCAGTCTTTTGGGGCCGCGGCCTGAAGCTTTCTTT.

This clone was picked up a small number of times. This chain links TRBV10-2 with TRBJ2-7; 10 nucleotides agree with TRBD2. Germline CDR1 WSHSY, CDR2 SAAADI. The CDR3 sequence is 17 residues long. V shed 4 bases and J 1 base; nucleotides not matched to a gene: 10. CDR3 nucleotide sequence: TGCGCCAGCAGTGTGCCCTCAGGACTAGCGGAATCCTACGAGCAGTACTTC. Translated, it gives CASSVPSGLAESYEQYF.

The V call is TRBV6-5, the J call TRBJ2-3; tentatively, D is TRBD2 (6 bases). This CDR3 has 15 residues. The germline CDR1 and CDR2 sequences are MNHEY and SVGAGI. Trimming took off 8 bases at V and 3 bases at J, with 18 bases between the two ends. The chain's CDR3 is CASSKPRGATDTQYF. The CDR3 DNA is TGTGCCAGCTCAAAACCGCGGGGCGCGACAGATACGCAGTATTTT.

This rearrangement joins TRBV6-2 or TRBV6-3 to TRBJ1-5; a possible D gene is TRBD1 (6 bases). Trimming took 4 bases from V and 6 from J, leaving 13 bases between them. Germline V gives CDR1 MNHEY, CDR2 SVGEGT. The CDR3 runs 14 residues. DNA for the CDR3: TGTGCCAGCAGTTTTTCTAGGGGGAGTCAGCCCCAGCATTTT. It translates to CASSFSRGSQPQHF.

The chain uses TRBV19 and TRBJ2-3; 12 bases line up with TRBD2. The CDR3 is made up of 16 amino acids. CDR1 is LNHDA, CDR2 SQIVND, per germline (reference sequence). The junction had 4 bases not matched to a gene; V was cut back by 1 base and J by 5 bases. CDR3 residues: CASSIGQTSGRDTQYF. The CDR3 nucleotides are TGTGCCAGTAGTATAGGCCAGACTAGCGGGAGAGATACGCAGTATTTT.

The chain is built from TRBV7-2 and TRBJ1-5; no firm D call. The CDR3 sequence is 15 residues long. The V and J ends lost 1 base and 3 bases respectively, with 10 bases between them. The germline V gene has CDR1 SGHTA and CDR2 FQGNSA. CDR3 DNA sequence: TGTGCCAGCAGCTTAGGCGGTCAGCACAATCAGCCCCAGCATTTT. It encodes CASSLGGQHNQPQHF. The variable domain in full, with the rest retrieved from reference TRBV7-2 and TRBJ1-5, is GAGVSQSPSNKVTEKGKDVELRCDPISGHTALYWYRQSLGQGLEFLIYFQGNSAPDKSGLPSDRFSAERTGGSVSTLTIQRTQQEDSAVYLCASSLGGQHNQPQHFGDGTRLSIL.

This sequence joins TRBV5-1 and TRBJ2-4, with D maybe TRBD2 (5 bases). This CDR3 has 14 amino acids. Between the trimmed V and J ends, which lost 0 bases and 6 bases, there was a span of 10 bases. From germline, CDR1 is SGHRS and CDR2 YFSETQ. The CDR3 DNA sequence: TGCGCCAGCAGCTTGGCGGCGGAGGTAAACATTCAGTACTTC. The encoded protein is CASSLAAEVNIQYF.

The chain carries TRBV5-1 and TRBJ1-1, with 9 positions matching TRBD1. Germline V CDR1 and CDR2: SGHRS, YFSETQ. CDR3 length: 16 amino acids. The trim removed 2 bases at V and 6 bases at J, leaving 11 bases unmatched. The CDR3 region has the DNA TGCGCCAGCAGCTTCTCCCAACTGGACAGGGGCTCTGAAGCTTTCTTT. Its translation: CASSFSQLDRGSEAFF.

J is TRBJ1-2 and V is TRBV18; D call uncertain. The CDR3 is 15 amino acids. The germline gives CDR1 KGHSH, CDR2 LQKENI. V was trimmed by 1 base and J by 1 base, leaving 10 bases between them. The CDR3 coding sequence is TGTGCCAGCTCACCACTGGTCGAACTTAACTATGGCTACACCTTC. Encoded protein: CASSPLVELNYGYTF.

V is TRBV27 and J is TRBJ2-3; D is perhaps TRBD2 (6 bases). This CDR3 has 17 amino acids. Germline V gene lookup returns CDR1 MNHEY and CDR2 SMNVEV (reference sequence). V was pared by 6 bases and J by 1 base, with 20 bases between. CDR3 protein: CASSPRGGVIGTDTQYF. The CDR3 coding sequence is TGTGCCAGCAGCCCCCGAGGAGGGGTTATTGGCACAGATACGCAGTATTTT.

The J gene is TRBJ2-2, the V gene TRBV13; 9 positions agree with TRBD2. Losses at the gene ends were 4 bases for V and 0 bases for J; bases not matched to a gene: 9. This CDR3 contains 18 residues. The V gene's germline CDR1 is PRHDT and CDR2 FYEKMQ (reference sequence). The CDR3: CASSSTPLAGTNTGELFF. The CDR3 DNA reads as TGTGCCAGCAGCTCTACACCCCTAGCGGGAACGAACACCGGGGAGCTGTTTTTT.

The V and J genes are TRBV2 and TRBJ2-7; 9 nucleotides align to TRBD1. V shed 6 bases and J 1 base; nucleotides not matched to a gene: 10. CDR1 and CDR2 (germline): SNHLY, FYNNEI. This CDR3 is 16 amino acids long. The CDR3 DNA reads TGTGCCAGCAGGCTTATCCGGGACAGGGTTTCCTACGAGCAGTACTTC. It encodes CASRLIRDRVSYEQYF.

This clone was observed a few times. J is TRBJ1-1 and V is TRBV11-2; TRBD1 is a possible D gene (6 bases). The CDR3 extends over 13 amino acids. Germline loops: CDR1 SGHAT, CDR2 FQNNGV. Trimming removed 5 bases at V and 0 bases at J, with 7 bases between. Here the CDR3 DNA reads TGTGCCAGCAGCGGACAGCTGAACACTGAAGCTTTCTTT. This encodes CASSGQLNTEAFF.

The V call is TRBV11-2, the J call TRBJ1-1, with a possible D match to TRBD1 (5 bases). The CDR3 is 14 residues long. The germline V gene has CDR1 SGHAT and CDR2 FQNNGV. Trimming removed 1 base at V and 7 bases at J, with 13 bases between. The CDR3 region is CASSLGSGLIEAFF. In DNA form, the CDR3 reads TGTGCCAGCAGCTTAGGTTCAGGGTTGATTGAAGCTTTCTTT.

This clone turned up a few times. The rearrangement uses TRBV7-2 and TRBJ1-3, with D unclear. Looked up from germline, CDR1 is SGHTA and CDR2 is FQGNSA. V was clipped by 2 bases and J by 8 bases, with 22 bases between them. This CDR3 is 17 amino acids long. The CDR3 spells CASSLTASLLLGDTIYF. CDR3 sequence (DNA): TGTGCCAGCAGCTTAACCGCCAGTCTTCTCCTCGGGGACACCATATATTTT.

V and J are TRBV18 and TRBJ1-1; D remains unclear. The V and J ends lost 5 bases and 1 base respectively, with 8 bases between them. Per germline, CDR1 KGHSH and CDR2 LQKENI. This CDR3 comprises 13 residues. The CDR3 DNA sequence: TGTGCCAGCTCAACAACAGAGAACACTGAAGCTTTCTTT. Translating gives CASSTTENTEAFF.

This chain uses TRBV19 with TRBJ1-6, with D maybe TRBD1 (6 bases). Trimming stripped 6 bases from V and 0 bases from J, with 12 bases between. Per the germline V gene, CDR1 is LNHDA and CDR2 is SQIVND (reference sequence). This CDR3 has 16 amino acids. The CDR3 reads CASSERGASYNSPLHF. CDR3 in DNA: TGTGCCAGTAGCGAACGGGGGGCCTCCTATAATTCACCCCTCCACTTT.

This chain links TRBV27 with TRBJ2-7; 9 bases line up with TRBD1. The CDR3 runs to 14 residues. J gave up 3 bases and V 5 bases, and 5 bases lay outside the gene matches. Per the germline V gene, CDR1 is MNHEY and CDR2 is SMNVEV (reference sequence). The DNA of the CDR3 is TGTGCCAGCAGTGTGGGACAGGGTTACTACGAGCAGTACTTC. It yields the protein CASSVGQGYYEQYF.

This CDR3 reads CASSVLGREWPIQETQYF. The CDR3 region has the DNA TGTGCCAGCAGCGTACTGGGGCGGGAATGGCCCATACAAGAGACCCAGTACTTC. This chain uses TRBV9 with TRBJ2-5; perhaps TRBD2 as D (6 bases). CDR1 and CDR2 from the germline V gene are SGDLS and YYNGEE. The CDR3 extends over 18 amino acids. Trimming shortened V by 1 base and J by 2 bases, and 21 bases separated the two germline ends.

This rearrangement joins TRBV5-1 to TRBJ2-2, with TRBD2 as a possible D gene (5 bases). The V gene's germline CDR1 is SGHRS and CDR2 YFSETQ. Trimming took 4 bases from V and 6 from J, leaving 16 bases between them. The CDR3 extends over 15 amino acids. Written as DNA, the CDR3 is TGCGCCAGCAGCGCCGGCGCGGCGAGGGCCGGGGAGCTGTTTTTT. The encoded protein is CASSAGAARAGELFF.